This entry concerns a single TCR beta chain. Antigen specificity is unknown. The PCR had 60 Vbeta and 13 Jbeta primers. Original handling: Unique TCR beta chains totaled 65 million to 95 million in a later count, with around 11 million of them shared. The method was immunoSEQ multiplex PCR; TCRdb's version includes in-frame clones alone and lacks a portion of them. V, J and clone size are those of that table, while D and trimming were read from the DNA. The sample has about 160,000 clones, over 70% seen once; the top ten hold 1.4%. Healthy bone marrow donors made up the donors. The record originates from a study of cytomegalovirus exposure and HLA in healthy donors. On the study more broadly: An analysis done earlier identified about 100 million unique TCR beta sequences from about 180 million T cells.

From germline, CDR1 is SGHRS and CDR2 YFSETQ. V was cut by 9 bases and J by 3 bases, with 16 bases left in between. The CDR3 runs 13 residues. Study results and limitations: A later analysis reported that several of the most significant clusters appeared to be linked to common viral pathogens, among them Epstein-Barr virus.

V usage is TRBV5-1 and J usage is TRBJ2-7; possibly TRBD2 for D (6 bases). The source is a woman aged 25-40 years in good health and CMV-seronegative. The sample consisted of PBMCs. In DNA form, the CDR3 reads TGCGCCACCCGCGCGGCAGCGGGCTACGAGCAGTACTTC. Translated: CATRAAAGYEQYF. The full variable domain, rest sourced from reference TRBV5-1 and TRBJ2-7, is KAGVTQTPRYLIKTRGQQVTLSCSPISGHRSVSWYQQTPGQGLQFLFEYFSETQRNKGNFPGRFSGRQFSNSRSEMNVSTLELGDSALYLCATRAAAGYEQYFGPGTRLTVT.